The 21 T cell receptor beta chains in this list originate from one sample, sequenced in a study of beta chain features in type 1 diabetes. Study-wide findings and caveats: Moderately but significantly shorter TCRB CDR3s were found in Type 1 diabetes patients in all four CD4+ subsets.

These receptors' antigens are unknown. Investigators reverse transcribed all isolated RNA, so they sequenced expressed TCRB transcripts. The table came from immunoSEQ multiplex PCR; TCRdb's copy has only in-frame clones and leaves some out. The sample lists approximately 270,000 clones, around an eighth occurring once. The material sequenced was naive CD4+ T cells from blood. The receptors derive from a young man with type 1 diabetes.

This clone has just a few counts. As DNA, the CDR3 is TGTGCCAGCAGTCACTCCGGGACAGGGAATGAAAAACTGTTTTTT. Its translation: CASSHSGTGNEKLFF. The chain has TRBV28 and TRBJ1-4; 9 nucleotides line up with TRBD1. CDR1 is MDHEN and CDR2 is SYDVKM in the germline V gene. V lost 5 bases to trimming and J lost 5 bases; unmatched junction nucleotides: 6. This CDR3 spans 15 amino acids.

This clone was seen only a few times. The rearrangement uses TRBV5-1 and TRBJ2-5; D not resolved. The length of the CDR3 is 15 residues. Trimming removed 0 bases at V and 5 bases at J, with 14 bases between. CDR1 and CDR2 (germline): SGHRS, YFSETQ. The CDR3 nucleotides read TGCGCCAGCAGCTTGGAGTTTGGAGTTGGGGAGACCCAGTACTTC. This gives the protein CASSLEFGVGETQYF.

CDR3 nucleotides: TGTGCCAGCAGCACAGAGGGTGAGCAGTACTTC. Its translation: CASSTEGEQYF. The V gene is TRBV7-9, the J gene TRBJ2-7, with D possibly matching TRBD2 (5 bases). V was clipped by 5 bases and J by 7 bases, with 9 bases between them. Germline V gene data show CDR1 as SEHNR and CDR2 as FQNEAQ (reference sequence). The CDR3 sequence is 11 residues long. The variable domain in full, with the rest retrieved from reference TRBV7-9 and TRBJ2-7, is DTGVSQNPRHKITKRGQNVTFRCDPISEHNRLYWYRQTLGQGPEFLTYFQNEAQLEKSRLLSDRFSAERPKGSFSTLEIQRTEQGDSAMYLCASSTEGEQYFGPGTRLTVT.

The rearrangement uses TRBV12-5 and TRBJ2-1; D not resolved. This CDR3 comprises 13 residues. V shed 6 bases and J shed 0 bases, with 6 bases lying between them. Germline V lookup: CDR1 LGHNT, CDR2 FRNRAP. The CDR3 spells CASGVSSYNEQFF. CDR3 coding DNA: TGTGCTAGTGGGGTTAGCTCCTACAATGAGCAGTTCTTC.

This clone was seen a handful of times. The chain uses TRBV19 and TRBJ2-2; TRBD2 matches 7 bases. This CDR3 spans 14 amino acids. V dropped 8 bases and J dropped 3; count of bases not matched to a gene: 6. Germline CDR1 LNHDA, CDR2 SQIVND (reference sequence). The CDR3 DNA reads TGTGCCAGTCAACCGGGGGGATACACCGGGGAGCTGTTTTTT. Translating it yields CASQPGGYTGELFF. The whole variable domain, filled in from reference TRBV19 and TRBJ2-2, reads DGGITQSPKYLFRKEGQNVTLSCEQNLNHDAMYWYRQDPGQGLRLIYYSQIVNDFQKGDIAEGYSVSREKKESFPLTVTSAQKNPTAFYLCASQPGGYTGELFFGEGSRLTVL.

A few counts support this clone. CDR3 DNA sequence: TGTGCCATCAGTAACGGGAGTCGGTACGAGCAGTACTTC. This gives the protein CAISNGSRYEQYF. The chain couples TRBV10-3 to TRBJ2-7, with D maybe TRBD2 (6 bases). The CDR3 runs to 13 residues. Germline CDR1 and CDR2: ENHRY and SYGVKD. Between the trimmed V and J ends, which lost 5 bases and 4 bases, there was a span of 12 bases.

The sample holds a few counts of this clone. The chain couples TRBV7-2 to TRBJ2-7; tentatively, D is TRBD2 (5 bases). CDR1 is SGHTA and CDR2 is FQGNSA in the germline V gene. The CDR3 runs to 15 residues. Trimming cost V 1 base and J 6 bases, with 16 bases left between them. The DNA of the CDR3 is TGTGCCAGCAGCTTAGTTCGAGGGAGCTTGGGCGAGCAGTACTTC. It translates to CASSLVRGSLGEQYF.

This clone was counted only a few times. This chain joins TRBV5-6 and TRBJ2-3; 8 bases match TRBD2. With 2 bases clipped from V and 0 bases from J, the junction kept 2 bases outside the gene matches. Germline-derived CDR1 and CDR2 are SGHDT and YYEEEE. The CDR3 loop spans 15 amino acids. CDR3 sequence: CASSLGGRSTDTQYF. The DNA for the CDR3 is TGTGCCAGCAGCTTAGGCGGGAGGAGCACAGATACGCAGTATTTT.

The V call is TRBV7-9, the J call TRBJ2-3; weak D call: TRBD2 (6 bases). Germline CDR1 reads SEHNR; CDR2 reads FQNEAQ (reference sequence). V gave up 1 base and J gave up 0 bases, with 14 bases separating them. This CDR3 has 17 residues. The chain's CDR3 is CASSLGWASASTDTQYF. CDR3 bases: TGTGCCAGCAGCTTAGGTTGGGCTAGCGCTAGCACAGATACGCAGTATTTT.

Only a few counts were recorded for this clone. For the CDR3, the DNA is TGTGCCAGCAGCGTAGCCGGGAGCGGCCCAGATACGCAGTATTTT. Translation gives CASSVAGSGPDTQYF. The V gene is TRBV9, the J gene TRBJ2-3; D is possibly TRBD2 (6 bases). In germline, CDR1 is SGDLS, CDR2 YYNGEE. CDR3 length equals 15 residues. V lost 0 bases to trimming and J lost 4 bases, with 12 bases between them.

J is TRBJ2-1 and V is TRBV11-3; TRBD1 matches 7 bases. This CDR3 has 15 amino acids. Germline CDR1 is SGHNT and CDR2 is YENEEA. V was clipped by 4 bases and J by 5 bases; unmatched bases: 8. The CDR3 reads CASSSPGQRDNEQFF. The CDR3 DNA is TGTGCCAGCAGCTCCCCGGGACAGAGGGACAATGAGCAGTTCTTC.

The J gene is TRBJ2-5, the V gene TRBV9; 12 nucleotides agree with TRBD1. Germline CDR1 reads SGDLS; CDR2 reads YYNGEE. V lost 4 bases to trimming and J lost 5 bases; unmatched junction nucleotides: 15. CDR3 length equals 18 residues. The CDR3 is CASSTHHSGTGGKETQYF. The CDR3 coding sequence is TGTGCCAGCAGCACACACCATTCCGGGACAGGGGGCAAGGAGACCCAGTACTTC.

This clone was recorded a few times. Other DNA sequences from this sample encode an identical CDR3 as well. In DNA form, the CDR3 reads TGTGCCAGCAGCAGCGGGACTAGCAATGAGCAGTTCTTC. This gives the protein CASSSGTSNEQFF. The genes are TRBV7-9 and TRBJ2-1; 8 bases are a match to TRBD2. Germline trimming cut 5 bases from V and 6 bases from J; bases unmatched to any gene: 3. This CDR3 spans 13 amino acids. Germline V gene sequence: CDR1 SEHNR, CDR2 FQNEAQ (reference sequence).

This clone was picked up a small number of times. This chain links TRBV5-1 with TRBJ2-6; TRBD2 matches at 7 bases. The CDR3 sequence is 14 residues long. Per the germline V gene, CDR1 is SGHRS and CDR2 is YFSETQ. The V segment lost 5 bases and the J segment 10 bases; nucleotides outside the gene matches: 9. The CDR3, as DNA: TGCGCCAGCAGTTCCGACCCCGGGGGGAACGTCCTGACTTTC. Amino acid sequence: CASSSDPGGNVLTF.

The chain joins TRBV7-3 to TRBJ2-4, with 10 bases that match TRBD1. V was pared by 2 bases and J by 7 bases, with 14 bases of the junction left unmatched. The germline CDR1 and CDR2 sequences are SGHTA and FQGTGA. This CDR3 comprises 18 residues. The CDR3 loop is CASSLETGGARGQNIQYF. In nucleotides, the CDR3 is TGTGCCAGCAGCTTAGAGACAGGGGGCGCGAGGGGCCAGAACATTCAGTACTTC.

This chain connects TRBV28 to TRBJ1-5, with D possibly being TRBD1 (6 bases). Trimming removed 4 bases at V and 0 bases at J, with 10 bases between. The germline V gene has CDR1 MDHEN and CDR2 SYDVKM. This CDR3 region has 15 residues. CDR3 in DNA: TGTGCCAGCAGTTACAGGGCTTATAGCAATCAGCCCCAGCATTTT. Its protein is CASSYRAYSNQPQHF.

This clone has a handful of counts. This chain joins TRBV7-8 and TRBJ2-5; TRBD2 matches at 7 bases. J gave up 5 bases and V 5 bases, and 11 bases lay outside the gene matches. Germline lookup yields CDR1 SGHVS and CDR2 FQNEAQ. The CDR3 is made up of 15 amino acids. The CDR3 loop is CASSHRASGRETQYF. The CDR3 nucleotides read TGTGCCAGCAGCCATAGGGCTAGCGGTAGGGAGACCCAGTACTTC.

This clone came up a few times. The sample has other DNA sequences that encode this CDR3 too. The rearrangement joins TRBV27 to TRBJ2-7, with 11 bases lining up with TRBD2. The V gene's germline CDR1 is MNHEY and CDR2 SMNVEV (reference sequence). The CDR3 is made up of 16 amino acids. With 2 bases clipped from V and 1 base from J, the junction kept 4 bases outside the gene matches. CDR3 region: CASSLLGTSGSYEQYF. Written as DNA, the CDR3 is TGTGCCAGCAGTTTACTAGGGACTAGCGGTTCCTACGAGCAGTACTTC.

This clone was counted a few times. This chain uses TRBV9 with TRBJ2-1; 7 positions match TRBD2. This CDR3 contains 18 residues. V shed 0 bases and J 1 base; nucleotides not matched to a gene: 10. Germline assignment: CDR1 SGDLS and CDR2 YYNGEE. CDR3 sequence reads: CASSVVGRTGGSYNEQFF. Written as DNA, the CDR3 is TGTGCCAGCAGCGTAGTGGGGAGAACGGGGGGTTCCTACAATGAGCAGTTCTTC.

The chain carries TRBV14 and TRBJ2-2; 13 bases match TRBD2. The length of the CDR3 is 16 residues. V lost 3 bases to trimming and J lost 3 bases; unmatched junction nucleotides: 1. Germline V gene data show CDR1 as SGHDN and CDR2 as FVKESK. The CDR3 nucleotides read TGTGCCAGCAGCCACGGACTAGCGGGAGACACCGGGGAGCTGTTTTTT. Its protein is CASSHGLAGDTGELFF.

This rearrangement joins TRBV19 to TRBJ1-3, with no clear D. The CDR3 extends over 18 amino acids. Trimming took off 3 bases at V and 0 bases at J, with 18 bases between the two ends. Germline values: CDR1 LNHDA, CDR2 SQIVND (reference sequence). CDR3 bases: TGTGCCAGTAGTATGAGGAAGAGGCAGCCGAACTCTGGAAACACCATATATTTT. This gives the protein CASSMRKRQPNSGNTIYF.